These 24 T cell receptor beta chains were sequenced from one sample in a study of T-cell reconstitution after alpha-beta-depleted transplantation in children (dated by TCRdb to 2016 to 2017). Library prep was done by PCR. Sequenced using an Illumina HiSeq 2500. TCR library preparation used molecular barcoding, with unique molecular identifiers applied to normalize quantification of the TCRbeta repertoire. TCRdb's own reprocessing of the public reads used fastp at Q25 and MiXCR and kept productive beta chains. Records with the same CDR3 protein are collapsed into one entry carrying the most frequent genes and DNA. The sample yields approximately 210,000 distinct CDR3 sequences; approximately 14% were counted once. Around 13% of the sample is held by the ten biggest clonotypes. This material consisted of PBMCs from the stem cell graft donor, taken from the stem cell graft. Receptors originate from a human donor who donated a stem cell graft to a child with acute lymphoblastic leukemia.

This clonotype was detected only a few times. The rearrangement links TRBV19 to TRBJ2-7; no definite D call. The CDR3 extends over 15 amino acids. V dropped 3 bases and J dropped 2 bases, with 14 bases sitting between them. Germline CDR1 reads LNHDA; CDR2 reads SQIVND (reference sequence). The CDR3 DNA reads as TGTGCCAGTAGTATTGGAGACAATGCCCCCTACGAGCAGTACTTC. Translated: CASSIGDNAPYEQYF.

The gene calls are TRBV5-1 and TRBJ1-2, with D possibly matching TRBD1 (5 bases). The germline CDR1 and CDR2 sequences are SGHRS and YFSETQ. CDR3 size: 13 residues. V lost 2 bases and J lost 2, with 7 bases in between. CDR3 residues: CASSFDSNYGYTF. The CDR3 bases are TGCGCCAGCAGCTTTGACAGCAACTATGGCTACACCTTC.

This clonotype was counted only a few times. J is TRBJ2-6 and V is TRBV5-1; D is perhaps TRBD1 (6 bases). V was clipped by 0 bases and J by 4 bases, with 8 bases between them. The CDR3 consists of 15 residues. From germline, CDR1 is SGHRS and CDR2 YFSETQ. The CDR3 here is CASSLAGDGANVLTF. The CDR3 DNA reads as TGCGCCAGCAGCTTGGCAGGGGACGGGGCCAACGTCCTGACTTTC.

This clonotype was seen ten or more times. J is TRBJ2-4 and V is TRBV5-5; 8 bases are shared with TRBD1. The CDR3 is 17 amino acids. CDR1 SGHKS and CDR2 YYEKEE come from the germline V gene (reference sequence). J gave up 1 base and V 0 bases, and 6 bases lay outside the gene matches. DNA of the CDR3: TGTGCCAGCAGCTTGGCGGGTAGACAGGGGGCCAAAAACATTCAGTACTTC. Translation: CASSLAGRQGAKNIQYF.

The chain is built from TRBV4-1 and TRBJ2-3, with TRBD2 matching over 7 bases. CDR3 length: 17 residues. CDR1 is MGHRA, CDR2 YSYEKL, per germline. With 0 bases clipped from V and 6 bases from J, the junction kept 12 bases outside the gene matches. This CDR3 is CASSQDVRGEMGDTQYF. The CDR3 region has the DNA TGCGCCAGCAGCCAAGATGTACGGGGGGAGATGGGGGATACGCAGTATTTT.

In its sample, this clonotype was seen many times. The chain has TRBV6-2 or TRBV6-3 and TRBJ2-2; TRBD2 might be the D (5 bases). Germline V gene data show CDR1 as MNHEY and CDR2 as SVGEGT. The V gene lost 5 bases and the J gene lost 1 base, with 29 bases spanning the gap. CDR3 size: 21 residues. The CDR3 coding sequence is TGTGCCAGCAGTCTCCCTAGGCGAGGGCAGAGCATTATTGAGAACACCGGGGAGCTGTTTTTT. Protein product: CASSLPRRGQSIIENTGELFF.

This clonotype was observed many times. The chain recombines TRBV12-3 or TRBV12-4 with TRBJ2-6; D is tentatively TRBD1 or TRBD2 (6 bases each). Trimming removed 2 bases at V and 11 bases at J, with 13 bases between. The CDR3 spans 14 residues. The CDR3 DNA follows: TGTGCCAGCAGTTTAAACGGAGGGGGAGACGTCCTGACTTTC. The encoded protein is CASSLNGGGDVLTF.

This clonotype was counted a few times. The chain is built from TRBV27 and TRBJ2-1; no clear D gene. Trimming removed 2 bases at V and 7 bases at J, with 9 bases between. The CDR3 spans 13 residues. The germline CDR1 and CDR2 sequences are MNHEY and SMNVEV (reference sequence). For the CDR3, the DNA is TGTGCCAGCAGTTTAGCATATGCTAATGAGCAGTTCTTC. Residues: CASSLAYANEQFF.

Many counts were recorded for this clonotype. The V and J genes are TRBV5-1 and TRBJ1-3; possible D gene TRBD1, 5 bases. V was shortened by 5 bases and J by 2 bases, with 11 bases between the two germline ends. The CDR3 spans 14 residues. CDR1 is SGHRS and CDR2 is YFSETQ in the germline V gene. Here the CDR3 reads CASRDTTTGNTIYF. CDR3 DNA: TGCGCCAGCAGGGACACCACCACTGGAAACACCATATATTTT.

The rearrangement uses TRBV5-1 and TRBJ2-2; 8 bases fit TRBD2. Trimming took 0 bases from V and 4 from J; bases not matched to a gene: 8. This CDR3 is 17 amino acids long. The V gene's germline CDR1 is SGHRS and CDR2 YFSETQ. CDR3 sequence (DNA): TGCGCCAGCAGCTTGGGGGCTAGCGGGTCCTCCACCGGGGAGCTGTTTTTT. Protein: CASSLGASGSSTGELFF.

This clonotype has ten or more counts. The V and J genes are TRBV9 and TRBJ2-6, with D perhaps TRBD1 (6 bases). Germline V gene lookup returns CDR1 SGDLS and CDR2 YYNGEE. The CDR3 consists of 16 residues. V lost 4 bases and J lost 0, with 11 bases in between. The CDR3 DNA reads as TGTGCCAGCAGCACCTCGACAGGCTCTGGGGCCAACGTCCTGACTTTC. Its translation is CASSTSTGSGANVLTF.

In its sample, this clonotype was seen many times. This chain uses TRBV12-3 or TRBV12-4 with TRBJ2-1; the D gene could be TRBD1 or TRBD2 (5 bases each). This CDR3 spans 13 amino acids. Trimming removed 6 bases at V and 12 bases at J, with 18 bases between. The DNA for the CDR3 is TGTGCCAGCAGATCCTCTAGCATCCAGGGGCAGTTCTTC. This translates into CASRSSSIQGQFF.

J is TRBJ2-7 and V is TRBV7-6; the D is unclear. This CDR3 is built from 13 residues. From germline, CDR1 is SGHVS and CDR2 FNYEAQ. V was shortened by 5 bases and J by 3 bases, with 11 bases between the two germline ends. Here the CDR3 DNA reads TGTGCCAGCAGCCCAGTACTAAACTACGAGCAGTACTTC. Protein sequence: CASSPVLNYEQYF.

This chain uses TRBV12-3 or TRBV12-4 with TRBJ2-1; D is possibly TRBD1 or TRBD2 (5 bases each). CDR3 length equals 12 residues. V was cut by 6 bases and J by 5 bases, with 8 bases left in between. The CDR3 reads CASSGTNNEQFF. In DNA form, the CDR3 reads TGTGCCAGCAGCGGGACCAACAATGAGCAGTTCTTC.

The V gene is TRBV29-1, the J gene TRBJ2-1; 9 nucleotides agree with TRBD1. CDR1 and CDR2 from the germline V gene are SQVTM and ANQGSEA. V lost 7 bases to trimming and J lost 7 bases; unmatched junction nucleotides: 11. This CDR3 comprises 14 residues. CDR3 coding DNA: TGCAGCGCCGCCCCCGGGACAGGGAGGAATGAGCAGTTCTTC. Translating it yields CSAAPGTGRNEQFF.

This clonotype was found many times. The chain is built from TRBV29-1 and TRBJ2-2, with TRBD2 matching 12 bases. V shed 7 bases and J 4 bases; nucleotides not matched to a gene: 4. The CDR3 has 14 residues. The germline V gene encodes CDR1 SQVTM and CDR2 ANQGSEA. The CDR3 spells CSGQTSGGTGELFF. The CDR3 coding sequence is TGCAGCGGCCAGACTAGCGGGGGCACCGGGGAGCTGTTTTTT.

This clonotype showed up many times. V is TRBV6-5 and J is TRBJ2-5; D is tentatively TRBD1 or TRBD2 (5 bases each). Germline CDR1 and CDR2: MNHEY and SVGAGI. V lost 6 bases and J 4 bases, leaving 12 bases between the germline ends. This CDR3 contains 13 residues. The CDR3, as DNA: TGTGCCAGCAGCATACTAGGGGCAGAGACCCAGTACTTC. Protein sequence: CASSILGAETQYF.

This rearrangement joins TRBV5-1 to TRBJ2-5, with D possibly being TRBD1 or TRBD2 (5 bases each). The CDR3 is made up of 16 amino acids. Trimming left V 0 bases short and J 4 bases short, with 16 bases between. Germline-derived CDR1 and CDR2 are SGHRS and YFSETQ. The CDR3 spells CASSLDRRSNGETQYF. CDR3 DNA: TGCGCCAGCAGCTTGGACAGGAGGTCTAATGGAGAGACCCAGTACTTC.

This clonotype occurred many times. V and J are TRBV29-1 and TRBJ1-1; 10 bases are shared with TRBD1. J lost 13 bases, V lost 4 bases, and 3 bases had no gene match. The CDR3 spans 10 residues. The germline gives CDR1 SQVTM, CDR2 ANQGSEA. This chain's CDR3 is CSVGDRGVFF. CDR3 nucleotide sequence: TGCAGCGTTGGGGACAGGGGTGTTTTCTTT.

This clonotype was seen ten or more times. The V gene is TRBV7-9, the J gene TRBJ1-2; no definite D call. The CDR3 contains 11 residues. Trimming took 10 bases from V and 2 from J, leaving 8 bases between them. Germline V gene lookup returns CDR1 SEHNR and CDR2 FQNEAQ (reference sequence). The CDR3 loop reads CATQENYGYTF. Here the CDR3 DNA reads TGTGCCACCCAGGAAAACTATGGCTACACCTTC.

This clonotype was observed many times. The CDR3 coding sequence is TGCAGCGCCGGACTAGCGGGGGGCGAGACCCAGTACTTC. The encoded protein is CSAGLAGGETQYF. The J gene is TRBJ2-5, the V gene TRBV29-1, with TRBD2 identical over 14 bases. With 7 bases clipped from V and 5 bases from J, the junction kept 3 bases outside the gene matches. This CDR3 has 13 residues. From germline, CDR1 is SQVTM and CDR2 ANQGSEA.

This clonotype was observed many times. This chain joins TRBV12-3 or TRBV12-4 and TRBJ2-3, with unresolved D. This CDR3 comprises 14 residues. Trimming took 2 bases from V and 6 from J, leaving 12 bases between them. CDR3 protein: CASSLLGLRDTQYF. In DNA form, the CDR3 reads TGTGCCAGCAGTTTATTGGGGTTAAGGGATACGCAGTATTTT.

Ten or more counts support this clonotype. This rearrangement joins TRBV29-1 to TRBJ1-1; TRBD1 might be the D (5 bases). CDR3 length equals 13 residues. Germline V CDR1 and CDR2: SQVTM, ANQGSEA. V lost 6 bases and J 6 bases, leaving 17 bases between the germline ends. CDR3 residues: CSVLGAETPEAFF. DNA of the CDR3: TGCAGCGTCCTAGGGGCAGAAACCCCTGAAGCTTTCTTT.

This clonotype has just a few counts. J is TRBJ1-4 and V is TRBV4-1, with a weak D call TRBD1 (5 bases). V was pared by 4 bases and J by 0 bases, with 18 bases between. Germline assignment: CDR1 MGHRA and CDR2 YSYEKL. This CDR3 is built from 18 residues. CDR3 nucleotide sequence: TGCGCCAGCAGCCCCCTTGGGGGGGGTATTGCAACTAATGAAAAACTGTTTTTT. It yields the protein CASSPLGGGIATNEKLFF.